The 25 T cell receptor beta chains presented below share a single source sample, sequenced in a study of graft-versus-host responses after intestinal transplantation. Data came from immunoSEQ multiplex PCR; TCRdb stores just in-frame clones and leaves some out. This table holds about 39,000 clones, approximately 89% found once. This specimen was PBMCs, taken roughly 270 days after transplant. These receptors were collected from a human patient who received an intestinal transplant, so some T cells may come from the graft donor.

The J gene is TRBJ2-4, the V gene TRBV15, with D possibly TRBD2 on 7 matching bases. The CDR3 sequence is 15 residues long. With 3 bases removed from V and 6 bases from J, the gap between germline ends came to 15 bases. In germline, CDR1 is LNHNV, CDR2 YYDKDF (reference sequence). CDR3 sequence (DNA): TGTGCCACCAGCAGCTCCGGGGGGCTCGGAAACATTCAGTACTTC. Its translation: CATSSSGGLGNIQYF.

The chain links TRBV4-3 to TRBJ2-1; the D is unclear. This CDR3 has 14 residues. Germline CDR1 is LGHNA and CDR2 is YSLEER. The V end lost 4 bases, the J end lost 3 bases, and 10 bases lay between the germline ends. CDR3 sequence reads: CASSPQDHYNEQFF. The CDR3 bases are TGCGCCAGCAGCCCCCAGGACCACTACAATGAGCAGTTCTTC.

The chain recombines TRBV6-6 with TRBJ2-4, with D tentatively TRBD1 or TRBD2 (5 bases each). Trimming stripped 4 bases from V and 13 bases from J, with 11 bases between. Germline lookup yields CDR1 MNHNY and CDR2 SVGAGI (reference sequence). CDR3 length: 11 amino acids. CDR3 bases: TGTGCCAGCAGTTTTGGGACCGACCAGTACTTC. This sequence encodes CASSFGTDQYF.

The rearrangement uses TRBV6-1 and TRBJ2-6, with 7 bases fitting TRBD1. The CDR3 is 15 amino acids. Unmatched junction bases numbered 3, after V lost 5 bases and J lost 2 bases. Germline V gives CDR1 MNHNS, CDR2 SASEGT. The CDR3 region is CASSRGQPGANVLTF. The CDR3 DNA follows: TGTGCCAGCAGTCGGGGACAGCCTGGGGCCAACGTCCTGACTTTC.

V gene TRBV10-1 combines with J gene TRBJ2-2, with TRBD2 as a possible D gene (7 bases). Trimming took off 3 bases at V and 3 bases at J, with 11 bases between the two ends. Germline CDR1 reads WNHNN; CDR2 reads SYGVQD (reference sequence). This CDR3 contains 15 residues. The CDR3 sequence: CASSERGADTGELFF. CDR3 bases: TGCGCCAGCAGTGAACGGGGGGCGGACACCGGGGAGCTGTTTTTT.

The chain is built from TRBV7-9 and TRBJ2-5; tentative D call: TRBD1 (5 bases). Germline CDR1 is SEHNR and CDR2 is FQNEAQ (reference sequence). This CDR3 is 13 amino acids long. The V and J ends lost 5 bases and 5 bases respectively, with 12 bases between them. The CDR3 region has the DNA TGTGCCAGCAGCCCCGTGGGGCCGGAGACCCAGTACTTC. This translates into CASSPVGPETQYF.

This chain connects TRBV5-4 to TRBJ2-1; the D is unclear. Germline lookup yields CDR1 SGHNT and CDR2 YYREEE (reference sequence). The ends were cut back, 1 base at V and 6 bases at J, with 5 bases in the middle. This CDR3 has 12 residues. The CDR3, as DNA: TGTGCCAGCAGCTTGATGGGCAATGAGCAGTTCTTC. Its protein product is CASSLMGNEQFF.

The chain joins TRBV10-3 to TRBJ2-3, with 7 bases aligning to TRBD2. CDR3 length: 18 residues. The germline CDR1 and CDR2 sequences are ENHRY and SYGVKD. Trimming removed 4 bases from V and 0 bases from J; junction bases left unmatched: 13. CDR3 DNA: TGTGCCATCAGTGTTTCACCGGGACTAAGAACTAGCACAGATACGCAGTATTTT. It yields the protein CAISVSPGLRTSTDTQYF.

The chain combines TRBV4-2 with TRBJ2-7; no clear D. Germline CDR1 and CDR2: LGHNA and YNFKEQ. V shed 0 bases and J shed 3 bases, with 6 bases lying between them. The CDR3 contains 13 residues. CDR3 protein: CASSQDRHYEQYF. CDR3 bases: TGTGCCAGCAGCCAAGATAGGCACTACGAGCAGTACTTC.

The chain carries TRBV5-4 and TRBJ2-2, with no clear D. The CDR3 spans 16 residues. CDR1 SGHNT and CDR2 YYREEE come from the germline V gene (reference sequence). V gave up 7 bases and J gave up 1 base, with 17 bases separating them. Written as DNA, the CDR3 is TGTGCCAGCGGGCAGCTTGAACAGATGAACACCGGGGAGCTGTTTTTT. Its protein is CASGQLEQMNTGELFF. Complete variable domain (other parts from reference TRBV5-4 and TRBJ2-2): ETGVTQSPTHLIKTRGQQVTLRCSSQSGHNTVSWYQQALGQGPQFIFQYYREEENGRGNFPPRFSGLQFPNYSSELNVNALELDDSALYLCASGQLEQMNTGELFFGEGSRLTVL.

This clone was counted once. The chain links TRBV7-8 to TRBJ1-1; D is possibly TRBD1 (6 bases). Germline CDR1 reads SGHVS; CDR2 reads FQNEAQ. The CDR3 loop spans 18 amino acids. V was shortened by 1 base and J by 3 bases, with 21 bases between the two germline ends. CDR3 protein: CASSLGPPMGGWDTEAFF. In DNA, the CDR3 is TGTGCCAGCAGCTTAGGGCCCCCGATGGGGGGCTGGGACACTGAAGCTTTCTTT.

V is TRBV4-1 and J is TRBJ1-1; 10 bases map to TRBD1. Germline CDR1 reads MGHRA; CDR2 reads YSYEKL. V shed 3 bases and J 5 bases; nucleotides not matched to a gene: 3. The CDR3 consists of 14 residues. The CDR3 DNA sequence: TGCGCCAGCAGCCAGGGACAGGGGTGGACTGAAGCTTTCTTT. This codes for CASSQGQGWTEAFF.

This chain joins TRBV7-9 and TRBJ1-2, with D possibly matching TRBD1 (5 bases). The V end was cut by 1 base, the J end by 6 bases, with 27 bases between. The CDR3 is made up of 19 amino acids. Germline loops: CDR1 SEHNR, CDR2 FQNEAQ (reference sequence). For the CDR3, the DNA is TGTGCCAGCAGCTTAGGGGTCCCGGGACTCAGTGGGACTATGCATGGCTACACCTTC. Translation: CASSLGVPGLSGTMHGYTF. The whole variable domain, filled in from reference TRBV7-9 and TRBJ1-2, reads DTGVSQNPRHKITKRGQNVTFRCDPISEHNRLYWYRQTLGQGPEFLTYFQNEAQLEKSRLLSDRFSAERPKGSFSTLEIQRTEQGDSAMYLCASSLGVPGLSGTMHGYTFGSGTRLTVV.

This rearrangement joins TRBV4-2 to TRBJ2-6; 14 positions agree with TRBD2. J was trimmed by 1 base and V by 1 base; bases with no gene match: 6. The CDR3 length is 20 residues. CDR1 LGHNA and CDR2 YNFKEQ come from the germline V gene. The CDR3 DNA reads as TGTGCCAGCAGCCAAGCTGGGACTAGCGGGGGTAGATCTGGGGCCAACGTCCTGACTTTC. Protein: CASSQAGTSGGRSGANVLTF.

In the case of this clone: Sequence at one end of the junction differs from germline and may be a read error. This rearrangement joins TRBV2 to TRBJ1-2, with unresolved D. This CDR3 has 8 amino acids. Germline CDR1 and CDR2: SNHLY and FYNNEI. CDR3 protein: CASNSRLF. CDR3 sequence (DNA): TGTGCCAGCAATTCACGTCTGTTC. Full variable domain (rest looked up from reference TRBV2 and TRBJ1-2): EPEVTQTPSHQVTQMGQEVILRCVPISNHLYFYWYRQILGQKVEFLVSFYNNEISEKSEIFDDQFSVERPDGSNFTLKIRSTKLEDSAMYFCASNSRLFGSGTRLTVV.

Worth noting for this clone: The same CDR3 can be traced to other DNA sequences in this sample. The gene calls are TRBV27 and TRBJ2-5; D not resolved. The germline CDR1 and CDR2 sequences are MNHEY and SMNVEV (reference sequence). V gave up 0 bases and J gave up 2 bases, with 4 bases separating them. The CDR3 has 13 residues. CDR3 region: CASSLSRQETQYF. The CDR3 DNA reads as TGTGCCAGCAGTTTATCGCGGCAAGAGACCCAGTACTTC.

The chain combines TRBV12-2 with TRBJ2-7; TRBD2 is the table's D call and was not checked against the DNA. TRBV12-2 counts as a pseudogene. The CDR3 is made up of 19 amino acids. The CDR3, as DNA: TGTGCAAGTCGCAATCCGGGACTAGCGGGGGGGCCTCACACCTACGAGCAGTACTTC. It specifies CASRNPGLAGGPHTYEQYF.

About this clone itself: A read error may account for a junction end that differs from germline. This chain links TRBV27 with TRBJ2-1; a weak D match, TRBD2 (5 bases). Germline lookup yields CDR1 MNHEY and CDR2 SMNVEV (reference sequence). This CDR3 has 15 amino acids. The CDR3 is CATSFEALEVWEQFF. The DNA of the CDR3 is TGTGCCACCAGTTTTGAAGCTTTGGAGGTCTGGGAGCAGTTCTTC.

Within the sample, this clone is medium-sized. The chain links TRBV12-5 to TRBJ1-5; no firm D call. From germline, CDR1 is LGHNT and CDR2 FRNRAP. V was cut by 1 base and J by 6 bases, with 7 bases left in between. This CDR3 spans 13 amino acids. In nucleotides, the CDR3 is TGTGCTAGTGGTTTGGAGGGTAGTCAGCCCCAGCATTTT. Translation: CASGLEGSQPQHF. The full variable domain, rest sourced from reference TRBV12-5 and TRBJ1-5, is DARVTQTPRHKVTEMGQEVTMRCQPILGHNTVFWYRQTMMQGLELLAYFRNRAPLDDSGMPKDRFSAEMPDATLATLKIQPSEPRDSAVYFCASGLEGSQPQHFGDGTRLSIL.

The chain carries TRBV9 and TRBJ2-2; the D gene is possibly TRBD1 (6 bases). CDR3 length equals 13 residues. The germline V gene has CDR1 SGDLS and CDR2 YYNGEE. V lost 5 bases, J lost 6 bases, and 11 bases lay in between. CDR3 protein: CASRGGIAGELFF. In DNA, the CDR3 is TGTGCCAGCAGAGGGGGAATTGCCGGGGAGCTGTTTTTT.

Written as DNA, the CDR3 is TGTGCCAGCAAAGGGGGGGTATCAACAGATACGCAGTATTTT. As protein: CASKGGVSTDTQYF. The chain recombines TRBV6-5 with TRBJ2-3, with D possibly matching TRBD2 (7 bases). With 7 bases removed from V and 3 bases from J, the gap between germline ends came to 14 bases. The CDR3 is 14 residues long. The germline V gene encodes CDR1 MNHEY and CDR2 SVGAGI.

The chain carries TRBV14 and TRBJ2-7; D not certain. CDR1 is SGHDN, CDR2 FVKESK, per germline. V lost 1 base to trimming and J lost 2 bases, with 9 bases between them. This CDR3 spans 14 amino acids. The CDR3 here is CASSQVAGTYEQYF. CDR3 DNA sequence: TGTGCCAGCAGCCAAGTCGCCGGAACCTACGAGCAGTACTTC. The full variable domain, its missing parts supplied by reference TRBV14 and TRBJ2-7, is EAGVTQFPSHSVIEKGQTVTLRCDPISGHDNLYWYRRVMGKEIKFLLHFVKESKQDESGMPNNRFLAERTGGTYSTLKVQPAELEDSGVYFCASSQVAGTYEQYFGPGTRLTVT.

V and J are TRBV5-6 and TRBJ1-5, with unresolved D. The V gene lost 1 base and the J gene lost 6 bases, with 5 bases spanning the gap. Looked up from germline, CDR1 is SGHDT and CDR2 is YYEEEE. CDR3 length: 12 amino acids. DNA for the CDR3: TGTGCCAGCAGCTTGCGAGCTCAGCCCCAGCATTTT. It translates to CASSLRAQPQHF.

The sample holds one count of this clone. V gene TRBV18 combines with J gene TRBJ1-2, with unresolved D. The CDR3 spans 16 residues. The V gene's germline CDR1 is KGHSH and CDR2 LQKENI. Trimming removed 0 bases from V and 0 bases from J, with 11 bases in between. The CDR3 here is CASSPPGFSANYGYTF. For the CDR3, the DNA is TGTGCCAGCTCACCACCGGGGTTTTCCGCTAACTATGGCTACACCTTC.

This sequence joins TRBV11-3 and TRBJ1-2; a weak D match, TRBD1 (5 bases). Germline V gene data show CDR1 as SGHNT and CDR2 as YENEEA. V lost 1 base to trimming and J lost 8 bases, with 11 bases between them. The CDR3 has 13 amino acids. This CDR3 is CASSLVPWDGYTF. The CDR3, as DNA: TGTGCCAGCAGCTTAGTTCCTTGGGACGGCTACACCTTC.